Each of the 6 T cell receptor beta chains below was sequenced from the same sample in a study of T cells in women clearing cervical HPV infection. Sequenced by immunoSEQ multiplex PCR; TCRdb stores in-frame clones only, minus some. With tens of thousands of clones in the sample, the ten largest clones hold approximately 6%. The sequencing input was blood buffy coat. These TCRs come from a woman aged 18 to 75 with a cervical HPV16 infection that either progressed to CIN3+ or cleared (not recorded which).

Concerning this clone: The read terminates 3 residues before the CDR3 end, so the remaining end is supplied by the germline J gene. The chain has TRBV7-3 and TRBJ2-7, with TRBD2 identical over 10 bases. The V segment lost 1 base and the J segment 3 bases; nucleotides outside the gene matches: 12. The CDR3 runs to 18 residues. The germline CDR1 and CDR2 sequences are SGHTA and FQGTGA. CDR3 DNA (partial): TGTGCCAGCAGCTTAAAGGCTAGCGGGAGCTCGCCGGTCTACGAG. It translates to CASSLKASGSSPVYE. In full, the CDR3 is CASSLKASGSSPVYEQYF.

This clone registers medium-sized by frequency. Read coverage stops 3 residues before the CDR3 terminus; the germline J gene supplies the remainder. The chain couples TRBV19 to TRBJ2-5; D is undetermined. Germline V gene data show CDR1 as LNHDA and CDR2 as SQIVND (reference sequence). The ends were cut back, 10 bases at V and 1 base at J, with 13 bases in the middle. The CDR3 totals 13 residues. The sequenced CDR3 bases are TGTGCCACCGCGCCGTCACGCCAAGAGACC. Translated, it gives CATAPSRQET. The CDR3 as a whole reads CATAPSRQETQYF.

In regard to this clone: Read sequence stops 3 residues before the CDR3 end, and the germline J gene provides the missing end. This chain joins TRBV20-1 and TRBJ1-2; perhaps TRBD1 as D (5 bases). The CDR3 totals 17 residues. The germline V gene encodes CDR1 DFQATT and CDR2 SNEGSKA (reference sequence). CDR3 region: CSAEAGLAGSNQETYTF. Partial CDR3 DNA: TGCAGTGCCGAGGCGGGACTAGCGGGATCAAACCAAGAGACC.

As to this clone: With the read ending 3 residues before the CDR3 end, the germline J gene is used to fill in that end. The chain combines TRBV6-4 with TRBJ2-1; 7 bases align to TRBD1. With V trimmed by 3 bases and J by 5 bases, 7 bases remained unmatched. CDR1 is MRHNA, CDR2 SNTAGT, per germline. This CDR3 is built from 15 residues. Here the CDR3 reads CASSEDRVSHNEQFF. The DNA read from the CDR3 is TGTGCCAGCAGTGAAGACAGGGTATCACACAATGAG.

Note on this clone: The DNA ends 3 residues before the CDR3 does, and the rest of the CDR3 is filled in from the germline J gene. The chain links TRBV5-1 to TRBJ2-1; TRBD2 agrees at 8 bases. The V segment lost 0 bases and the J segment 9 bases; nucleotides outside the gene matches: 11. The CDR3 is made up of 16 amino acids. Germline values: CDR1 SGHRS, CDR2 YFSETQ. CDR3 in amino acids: CASSLGRAGGPVEQFF. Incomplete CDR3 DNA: TGCGCCAGCAGCTTGGGAAGGGCGGGAGGACCGGTTGAG.

Incomplete CDR3 DNA: TGCGCCAGCAGCTTCAGGGATGCTAACACTGAA. The encoded protein is CASSFRDANTE. The entire CDR3 protein is CASSFRDANTEAFF. The chain uses TRBV5-1 and TRBJ1-1; perhaps TRBD1 as D (5 bases). The read falls 3 residues short of the CDR3 end, and the missing part is taken from the germline J gene. Germline V gene sequence: CDR1 SGHRS, CDR2 YFSETQ. V was clipped by 2 bases and J by 2 bases, with 10 bases between them. CDR3 length: 14 amino acids.